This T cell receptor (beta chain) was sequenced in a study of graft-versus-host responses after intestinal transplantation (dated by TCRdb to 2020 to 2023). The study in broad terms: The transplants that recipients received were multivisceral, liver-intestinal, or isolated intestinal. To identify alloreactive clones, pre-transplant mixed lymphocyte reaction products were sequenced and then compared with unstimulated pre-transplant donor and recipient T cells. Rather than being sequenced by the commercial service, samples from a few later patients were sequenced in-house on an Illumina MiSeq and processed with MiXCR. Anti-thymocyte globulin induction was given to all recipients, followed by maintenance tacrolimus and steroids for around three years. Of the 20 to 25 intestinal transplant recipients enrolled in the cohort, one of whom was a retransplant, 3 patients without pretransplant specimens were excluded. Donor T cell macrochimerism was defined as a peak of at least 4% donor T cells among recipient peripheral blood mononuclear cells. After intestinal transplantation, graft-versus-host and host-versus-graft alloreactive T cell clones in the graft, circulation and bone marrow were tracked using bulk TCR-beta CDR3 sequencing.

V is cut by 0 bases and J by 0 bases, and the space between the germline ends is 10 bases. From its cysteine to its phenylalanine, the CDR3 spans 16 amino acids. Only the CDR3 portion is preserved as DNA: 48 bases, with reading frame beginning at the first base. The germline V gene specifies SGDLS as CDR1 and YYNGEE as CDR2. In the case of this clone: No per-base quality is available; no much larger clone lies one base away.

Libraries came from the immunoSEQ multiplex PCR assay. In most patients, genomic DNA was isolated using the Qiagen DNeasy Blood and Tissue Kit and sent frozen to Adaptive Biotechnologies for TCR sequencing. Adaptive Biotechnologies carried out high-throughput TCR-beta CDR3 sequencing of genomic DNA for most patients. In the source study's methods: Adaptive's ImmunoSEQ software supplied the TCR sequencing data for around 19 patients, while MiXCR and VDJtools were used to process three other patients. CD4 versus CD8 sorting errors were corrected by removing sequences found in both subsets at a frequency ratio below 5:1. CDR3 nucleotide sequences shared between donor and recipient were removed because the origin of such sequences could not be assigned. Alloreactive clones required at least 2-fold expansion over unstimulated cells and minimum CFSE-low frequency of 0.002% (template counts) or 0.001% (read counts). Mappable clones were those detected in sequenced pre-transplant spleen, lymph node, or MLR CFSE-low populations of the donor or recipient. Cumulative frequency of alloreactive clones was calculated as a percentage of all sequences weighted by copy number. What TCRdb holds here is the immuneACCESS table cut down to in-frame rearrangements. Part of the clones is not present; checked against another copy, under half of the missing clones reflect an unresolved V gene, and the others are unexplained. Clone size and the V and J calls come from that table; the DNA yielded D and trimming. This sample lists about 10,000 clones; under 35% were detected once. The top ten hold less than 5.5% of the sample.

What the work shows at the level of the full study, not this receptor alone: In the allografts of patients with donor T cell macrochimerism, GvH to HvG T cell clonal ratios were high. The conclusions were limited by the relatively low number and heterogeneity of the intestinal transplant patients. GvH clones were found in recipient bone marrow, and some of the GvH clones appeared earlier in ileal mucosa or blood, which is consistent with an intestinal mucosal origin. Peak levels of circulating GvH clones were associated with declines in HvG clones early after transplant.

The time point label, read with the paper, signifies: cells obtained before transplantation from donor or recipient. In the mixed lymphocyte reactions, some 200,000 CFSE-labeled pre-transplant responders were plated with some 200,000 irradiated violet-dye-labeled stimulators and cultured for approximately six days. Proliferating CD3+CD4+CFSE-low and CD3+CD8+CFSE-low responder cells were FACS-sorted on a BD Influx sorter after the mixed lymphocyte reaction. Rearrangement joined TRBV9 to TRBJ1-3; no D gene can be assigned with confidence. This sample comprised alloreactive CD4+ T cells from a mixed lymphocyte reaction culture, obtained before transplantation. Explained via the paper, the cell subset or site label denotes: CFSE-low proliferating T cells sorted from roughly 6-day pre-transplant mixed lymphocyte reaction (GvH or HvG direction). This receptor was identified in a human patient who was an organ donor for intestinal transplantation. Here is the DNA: TGTGCCAGCAGCGTAGGCAGCACCAACTCTGGAAACACCATATATTTT. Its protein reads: CASSVGSTNSGNTIYF.